This T cell receptor (beta chain) was recovered during a study of T cell repertoires in cytomegalovirus infection. Turning to the study itself: It can be stated that public TCR beta signatures indicated CMV infection as well as a matching HLA type. Study observations and caveats: The response measured ex vivo was dominated by TCR beta clonotypes (HLA-C-restricted and CMV-specific). Totalled public TCR beta family frequency picked out people who carried CMV plus the relevant HLA.

Trimming removed 0 bases from V and 5 bases from J, with 12 bases in between. The CDR3 is made up of 15 amino acids. Germline values: CDR1 SGHNT, CDR2 YYREEE (reference sequence). TCRdb fed the reads into MiXCR, producing one record per CDR3 protein. Here the sample spans fewer than 250,000 distinct CDR3 sequences, about 12% being singletons. Note on this clonotype: Its target is unknown.

This chain links TRBV5-4 with TRBJ1-5, with D unclear. Sequences were obtained from PBMCs. The TCR sequence derives from a human donor in good health (CMV status not recorded). Some clones in this sample may be carry-over from other donors' samples. The DNA for the CDR3 is TGTGCCAGCAGCTTGGATCCTGGCTCGGATCAGCCCCAGCATTTT. As protein: CASSLDPGSDQPQHF.